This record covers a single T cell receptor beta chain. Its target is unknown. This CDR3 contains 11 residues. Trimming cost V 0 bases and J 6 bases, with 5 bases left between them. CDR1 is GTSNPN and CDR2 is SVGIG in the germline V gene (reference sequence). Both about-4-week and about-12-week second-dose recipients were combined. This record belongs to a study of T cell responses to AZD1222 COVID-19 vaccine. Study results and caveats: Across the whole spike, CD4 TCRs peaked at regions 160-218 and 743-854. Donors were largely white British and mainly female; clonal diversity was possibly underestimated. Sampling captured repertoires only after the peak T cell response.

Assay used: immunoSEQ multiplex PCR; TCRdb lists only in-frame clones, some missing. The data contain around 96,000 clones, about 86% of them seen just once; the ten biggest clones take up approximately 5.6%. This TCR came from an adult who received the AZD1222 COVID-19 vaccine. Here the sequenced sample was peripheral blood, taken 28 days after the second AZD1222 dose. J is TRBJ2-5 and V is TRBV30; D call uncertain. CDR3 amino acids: CAWSVPQTQYF. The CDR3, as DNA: TGTGCCTGGAGTGTCCCCCAGACCCAGTACTTC.